This entry concerns a single T cell receptor (beta chain). This sample is drawn from a study of blood T cell repertoires in COVID-19. Assay: immunoSEQ multiplex PCR; the TCRdb copy retains only in-frame clones and omits some. The sample lists a few hundred thousand clones, 85% occurring once. The source material was peripheral blood. This receptor was taken from a man over 45 with active or convalescent COVID-19.

The CDR3 region is CSAKGGPGYTF. CDR3 coding DNA: TGCAGTGCAAAGGGAGGGCCCGGCTACACCTTC. The chain employs TRBV20-1 and TRBJ1-2; D is unclear. CDR1 DFQATT and CDR2 SNEGSKA come from the germline V gene (reference sequence). The CDR3 is 11 residues long. V was shortened by 6 bases and J by 8 bases, with 13 bases between the two germline ends.